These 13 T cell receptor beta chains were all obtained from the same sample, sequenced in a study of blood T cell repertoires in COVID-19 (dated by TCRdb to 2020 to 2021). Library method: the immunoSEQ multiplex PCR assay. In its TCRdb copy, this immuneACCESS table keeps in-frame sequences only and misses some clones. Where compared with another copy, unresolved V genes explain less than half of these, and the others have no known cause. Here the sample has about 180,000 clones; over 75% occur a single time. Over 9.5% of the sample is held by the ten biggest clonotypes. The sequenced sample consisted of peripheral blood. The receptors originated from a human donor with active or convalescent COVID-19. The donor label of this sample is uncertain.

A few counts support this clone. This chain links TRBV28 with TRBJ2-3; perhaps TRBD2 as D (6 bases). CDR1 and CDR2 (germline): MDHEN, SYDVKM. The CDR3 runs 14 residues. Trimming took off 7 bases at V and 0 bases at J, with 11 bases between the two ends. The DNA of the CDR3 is TGTGCCAGCACGGGAGTTGCTAGCACAGATACGCAGTATTTT. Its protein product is CASTGVASTDTQYF.

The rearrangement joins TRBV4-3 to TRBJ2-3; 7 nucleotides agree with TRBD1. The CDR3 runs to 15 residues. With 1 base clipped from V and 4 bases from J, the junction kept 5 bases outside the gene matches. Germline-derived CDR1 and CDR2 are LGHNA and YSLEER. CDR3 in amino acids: CASSQGNRGSDTQYF. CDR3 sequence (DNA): TGCGCCAGCAGCCAAGGCAACAGGGGCTCAGATACGCAGTATTTT.

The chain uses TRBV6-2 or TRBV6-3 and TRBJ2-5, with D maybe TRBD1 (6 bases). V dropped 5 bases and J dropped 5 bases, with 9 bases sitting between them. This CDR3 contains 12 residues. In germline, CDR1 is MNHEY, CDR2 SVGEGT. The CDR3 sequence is CASSTQGETQYF. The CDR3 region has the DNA TGTGCCAGCAGTACCCAGGGGGAGACCCAGTACTTC.

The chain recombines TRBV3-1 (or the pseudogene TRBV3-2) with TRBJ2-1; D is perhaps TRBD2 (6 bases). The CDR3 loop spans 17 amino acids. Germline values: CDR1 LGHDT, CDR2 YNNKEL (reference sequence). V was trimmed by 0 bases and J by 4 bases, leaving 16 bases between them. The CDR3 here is CASSQDQRAKLYNEQFF. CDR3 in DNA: TGTGCCAGCAGCCAAGACCAGCGGGCCAAATTATACAATGAGCAGTTCTTC.

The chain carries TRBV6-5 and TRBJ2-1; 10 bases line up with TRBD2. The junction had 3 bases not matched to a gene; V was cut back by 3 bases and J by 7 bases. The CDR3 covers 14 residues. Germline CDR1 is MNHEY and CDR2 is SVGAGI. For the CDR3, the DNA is TGTGCCAGCAGTTATAGTAGCGGGGGGAATGAGCAGTTCTTC. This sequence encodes CASSYSSGGNEQFF.

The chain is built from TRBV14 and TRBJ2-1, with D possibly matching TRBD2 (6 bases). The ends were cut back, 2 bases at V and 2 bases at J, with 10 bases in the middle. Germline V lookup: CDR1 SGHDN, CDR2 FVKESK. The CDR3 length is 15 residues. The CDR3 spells CASSQPGVTYNEQFF. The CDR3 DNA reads TGTGCCAGCAGCCAACCGGGAGTAACCTACAATGAGCAGTTCTTC.

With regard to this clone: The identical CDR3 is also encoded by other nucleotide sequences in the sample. This CDR3 reads CASSMRESSYEQYF. The DNA of the CDR3 is TGTGCCAGTAGTATGCGGGAAAGCTCCTACGAGCAGTACTTC. The V and J genes are TRBV19 and TRBJ2-7, with D possibly TRBD2 on 6 matching bases. Trimming removed 3 bases from V and 0 bases from J, with 9 bases in between. CDR1 and CDR2 (germline): LNHDA, SQIVND (reference sequence). The CDR3 is 14 residues long.

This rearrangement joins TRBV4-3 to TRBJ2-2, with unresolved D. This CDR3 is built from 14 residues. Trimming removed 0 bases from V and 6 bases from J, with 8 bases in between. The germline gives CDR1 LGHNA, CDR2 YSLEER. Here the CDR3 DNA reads TGCGCCAGCAGCCAAGATCGTTCTGCCGGGGAGCTGTTTTTT. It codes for CASSQDRSAGELFF.

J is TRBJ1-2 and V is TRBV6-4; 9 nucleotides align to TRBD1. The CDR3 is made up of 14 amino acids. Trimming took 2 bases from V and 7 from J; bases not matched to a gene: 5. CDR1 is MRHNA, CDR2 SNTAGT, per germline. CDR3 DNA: TGTGCCAGCAGTGACCCGGGGACAGGGACTGGCTACACCTTC. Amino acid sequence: CASSDPGTGTGYTF.

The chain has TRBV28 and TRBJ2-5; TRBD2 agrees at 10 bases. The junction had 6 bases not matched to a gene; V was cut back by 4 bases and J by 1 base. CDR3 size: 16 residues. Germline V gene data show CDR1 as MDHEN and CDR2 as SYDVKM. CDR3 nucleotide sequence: TGTGCCAGCAGTTATCTAGCGGGGGCCACCCAAGAGACCCAGTACTTC. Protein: CASSYLAGATQETQYF.

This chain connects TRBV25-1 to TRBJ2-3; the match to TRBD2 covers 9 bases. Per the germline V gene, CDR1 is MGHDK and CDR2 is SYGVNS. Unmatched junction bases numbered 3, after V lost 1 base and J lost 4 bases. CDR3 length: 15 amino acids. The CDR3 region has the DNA TGTGCCAGCAGTGAATGGCGGGGGGGCGCAGATACGCAGTATTTT. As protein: CASSEWRGGADTQYF.

CDR3 sequence: CASSVSGNEQYF. The CDR3 DNA reads as TGTGCCAGCAGTGTATCCGGGAACGAGCAGTACTTC. The chain recombines TRBV2 with TRBJ2-7; D may be TRBD2 (5 bases). The CDR3 has 12 residues. Germline V lookup: CDR1 SNHLY, CDR2 FYNNEI. V was trimmed by 4 bases and J by 5 bases, leaving 9 bases between them.

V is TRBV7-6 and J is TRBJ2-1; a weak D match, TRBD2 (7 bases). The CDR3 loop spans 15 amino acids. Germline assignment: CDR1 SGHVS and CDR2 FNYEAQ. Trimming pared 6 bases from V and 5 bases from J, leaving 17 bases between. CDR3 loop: CASRRGGALDNEQFF. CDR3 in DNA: TGTGCCAGCAGGAGGGGGGGCGCCTTAGACAATGAGCAGTTCTTC. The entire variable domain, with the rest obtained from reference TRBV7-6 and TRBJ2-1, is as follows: GAGVSQSPRYKVTKRGQDVALRCDPISGHVSLYWYRQALGQGPEFLTYFNYEAQQDKSGLPNDRFSAERPEGSISTLTIQRTEQRDSAMYRCASRRGGALDNEQFFGPGTRLTVL.